The 5 T cell receptor beta chains below were found in one sample sequenced in a study of blood T cell repertoires in COVID-19. Some clones are missing from TCRdb's copy, which holds only in-frame ones; the method was immunoSEQ multiplex PCR. The sample lists some 100,000 clones; roughly 90% were seen once. The sample taken for sequencing was peripheral blood. These receptors originate from a man between 60 and 75 years old with acute or convalescent COVID-19.

The chain recombines TRBV5-1 with TRBJ1-1; TRBD1 matches 10 bases. The CDR3 length is 15 residues. J gave up 1 base and V 4 bases, and 4 bases lay outside the gene matches. Germline loops: CDR1 SGHRS, CDR2 YFSETQ. In DNA, the CDR3 is TGCGCCAGCAGCAGGACAGGGGGACCGAACACTGAAGCTTTCTTT. It yields the protein CASSRTGGPNTEAFF.

This chain connects TRBV29-1 to TRBJ2-3; D is perhaps TRBD1 (5 bases). Germline V gene sequence: CDR1 SQVTM, CDR2 ANQGSEA. CDR3 length equals 13 residues. V gave up 7 bases and J gave up 1 base, with 12 bases separating them. The CDR3 DNA follows: TGCAGCGGCAGGGTTTATGGCACAGATACGCAGTATTTT. This translates into CSGRVYGTDTQYF.

This chain joins TRBV7-9 and TRBJ2-7, with D perhaps matching TRBD2 (6 bases). The V end lost 1 base, the J end lost 5 bases, and 15 bases lay between the germline ends. The CDR3 has 15 residues. Germline V gene sequence: CDR1 SEHNR, CDR2 FQNEAQ (reference sequence). The CDR3 loop is CASSLEPAGTDEQYF. Written as DNA, the CDR3 is TGTGCCAGCAGCTTAGAGCCCGCTGGGACTGACGAGCAGTACTTC.

The chain joins TRBV28 to TRBJ1-2; tentatively, D is TRBD1 (6 bases). V was cut by 3 bases and J by 5 bases, with 16 bases left in between. The CDR3 is 15 amino acids. Germline V lookup: CDR1 MDHEN, CDR2 SYDVKM. DNA for the CDR3: TGTGCCAGCAGTTTGGGGCAGGGGCCGATTTATGGCTACACCTTC. This encodes CASSLGQGPIYGYTF.

For this clone: The junction differs from germline at one of its ends, possibly a read error. This chain connects TRBV28 to TRBJ2-7, with D unresolved. CDR3 length: 10 residues. Germline loops: CDR1 MDHEN, CDR2 SYDVKM. The DNA for the CDR3 is TGTGCCTGCAGTGCGCGCGAGCAGTACTTC. This translates into CACSAREQYF. Supplemented by reference TRBV28 and TRBJ2-7, the full variable domain reads DVKVTQSSRYLVKRTGEKVFLECVQDMDHENMFWYRQDPGLGLRLIYFSYDVKMKEKGDIPEGYSVSREKKERFSLILESASTNQTSMYLCACSAREQYFGPGTRLTVT.